Following are 3 T cell receptor beta chains from one sample sequenced in a study of T-cell memory formation after mild COVID-19. TCRdb reprocessed the 5' RACE reads via MiXCR and lists one record per CDR3 protein. This repertoire shows about 400,000 distinct CDR3 sequences, 13% to 15% found once; its top ten account for about 22%. Sequenced: PBMCs or a T cell subset sorted from them (not recorded which). The origin of the receptors is a man between 18 and 29 years old who had mild COVID-19 (a few samples of this study predate the infection). Cell type and time point are not known.

In this sample, this clonotype turned up many times. The chain couples TRBV4-2 to TRBJ2-7, with TRBD2 identical over 8 bases. The germline CDR1 and CDR2 sequences are LGHNA and YNFKEQ. The CDR3 has 15 amino acids. V lost 0 bases and J lost 0; bases outside the gene matches: 1. CDR3 in DNA: TGTGCCAGCAGCCAAGAAAGCGGGGGCTCCTACGAGCAGTACTTC. Translation: CASSQESGGSYEQYF.

This clonotype was seen more than once but under ten times. V gene TRBV27 combines with J gene TRBJ1-1; D uncertain. The CDR3 consists of 16 residues. Trimming pared 5 bases from V and 5 bases from J, leaving 21 bases between. Germline CDR1 MNHEY, CDR2 SMNVEV (reference sequence). CDR3 region: CASSGRRMQAGTEAFF. CDR3 nucleotides: TGTGCCAGCAGTGGGCGAAGGATGCAGGCGGGGACTGAAGCTTTCTTT.

This chain connects TRBV27 to TRBJ1-1; possible D gene TRBD1, 6 bases. CDR3 length: 15 residues. CDR1 MNHEY and CDR2 SMNVEV come from the germline V gene (reference sequence). The germline V and J ends were trimmed by 5 bases and 0 bases, with 13 bases remaining between them. The CDR3 nucleotides are TGTGCCAGCAGTCCACGGGGGGCATTGAACACTGAAGCTTTCTTT. This encodes CASSPRGALNTEAFF.